This T cell receptor (beta chain) appears in the sequencing data of a study of cytomegalovirus exposure and HLA in healthy donors. Study observations and caveats: Earlier findings revealed that most TCR beta V segments proved productive either about 87% or about 30% of the time. An analysis was carried out at a later point. It showed that HLA-associated TCR beta chains were more clonally expanded than equally common non-associated chains.

PCR primers comprised 60 Vbeta and 13 Jbeta primers. The protocol was immunoSEQ multiplex PCR, while the TCRdb copy is restricted to in-frame clones and leaves out a portion. Altogether around 180,000 clones are present, around 79% being singletons, with the ten largest covering around 1.6%. The CDR3 loop spans 21 amino acids. Deletions cut 0 bases from V and 0 bases from J, with 26 bases between. To note about this clone: Its antigen is currently unknown.

The receptor's source is a woman aged 45-59 years in good health and CMV-seronegative. The sequenced material came from PBMCs. This chain joins TRBV6-7 and TRBJ1-1; TRBD1 is a possible D gene (5 bases). TRBV6-7 is identified as an open reading frame with a role that is uncertain. This CDR3 is CASSYSKIPRQCVLMNTEAFF. The CDR3 bases are TGTGCCAGCAGTTACTCGAAAATCCCCCGACAGTGCGTCCTCATGAACACTGAAGCTTTCTTT.